The rows below give T cell receptor beta chains drawn from one sample of a study of early T cells in non-severe SARS-CoV-2 infection. TCRdb reanalysed the 5' RACE reads using MiXCR and keeps one entry per CDR3 protein. Seen here are about 52,000 distinct CDR3 sequences, around 8% observed once, and the top ten hold roughly 9.9%. What was sequenced was whole blood. The receptors come from an adult who was a healthcare worker with PCR-confirmed SARS-CoV-2 infection or an uninfected control (not recorded which). Each CDR3 is given with its conserved first and last residue. Fields, in order: V gene, D gene, clone size, J gene, CDR3 DNA, CDR3 protein. A D gene is named only where the DNA matches it firmly. Some rows mark clone size as missing; the rest say once, few, many or name a class of expanded clone.

V: TRBV11-1
D: .
size: .
J: TRBJ2-7
DNA: TGTGCCAGCAGTGACCACTCCTACGAGCAGTACTTC
CDR3: CASSDHSYEQYF

V: TRBV3-1
D: .
size: .
J: TRBJ1-1
DNA: TGTGCCAGCAGCCAAGATTTGGGGGGAGACACTGAAGCTTTCTTT
CDR3: CASSQDLGGDTEAFF

V: TRBV3-1
D: TRBD1
size: many
J: TRBJ1-5
DNA: TGTGCCAGCAGCCACTCTATAGGGACAGGGATCAATCAGCCCCAGCATTTT
CDR3: CASSHSIGTGINQPQHF

V: TRBV27
D: TRBD2
size: .
J: TRBJ2-5
DNA: TGTGCCAGCAGTTCCGGACTAGTACAAGAGACCCAGTACTTC
CDR3: CASSSGLVQETQYF

V: TRBV20-1
D: .
size: .
J: TRBJ2-7
DNA: TGCAGTGCTAGTCACCTCTCCTACGAGCAGTACTTC
CDR3: CSASHLSYEQYF

V: TRBV6-2/TRBV6-3
D: TRBD1
size: few
J: TRBJ2-3
DNA: TGTGCCAGCAGTTACGGGACAGGGGACAGCACAGATACGCAGTATTTT
CDR3: CASSYGTGDSTDTQYF

V: TRBV12-3/TRBV12-4
D: TRBD1
size: many
J: TRBJ2-5
DNA: TGTGCCAGCAGTTTAGCCGACAGGGACCGAGAGACCCAGTACTTC
CDR3: CASSLADRDRETQYF

V: TRBV7-9
D: .
size: .
J: TRBJ2-5
DNA: TGTGCCAGCAGCTTAGCTCAGGGGACAAAAGAGACCCAGTACTTC
CDR3: CASSLAQGTKETQYF

V: TRBV13
D: TRBD2
size: .
J: TRBJ2-7
DNA: TGTGCCAGCAGCCTTAGCGGGAGCTTCTACGAGCAGTACTTC
CDR3: CASSLSGSFYEQYF

V: TRBV6-6
D: .
size: .
J: TRBJ1-1
DNA: TGTGCCAGCCTAAAGCCGGGAGGCCCTGAAGCTTTCTTT
CDR3: CASLKPGGPEAFF

V: TRBV6-5
D: .
size: .
J: TRBJ1-3
DNA: TGTGCCAGCAGTTACGTGGGGGGATTCGGCTCTGGAAACACCATATATTTT
CDR3: CASSYVGGFGSGNTIYF

V: TRBV5-6
D: .
size: many
J: TRBJ2-7
DNA: TGTGCCAGCAGCTCGCCCAGGGGAGATCCACACTTC
CDR3: CASSSPRGDPHF

V: TRBV7-9
D: .
size: few
J: TRBJ1-5
DNA: TGTGCCAGCAGCTCCATGAATAGCAATCAGCCCCAGCATTTT
CDR3: CASSSMNSNQPQHF

V: TRBV6-5
D: .
size: .
J: TRBJ1-2
DNA: TGTGCCAGCAGTGACTCGGACGGGCGAGCGCGCTACACCTTC
CDR3: CASSDSDGRARYTF

V: TRBV7-9
D: TRBD2
size: many
J: TRBJ2-1
DNA: TGTGCCAGCAGCTCCCTCTCGGGAGGGCCTGGTGAGCAGTTCTTC
CDR3: CASSSLSGGPGEQFF

V: TRBV12-5
D: .
size: .
J: TRBJ2-5
DNA: TGTGCTAGTGGCCCACAAGAGACCCAGTACTTC
CDR3: CASGPQETQYF

V: TRBV20-1
D: .
size: few
J: TRBJ1-3
DNA: TGCAGTGCTAGAGATACAGGCTCTGGAAACACCATATATTTT
CDR3: CSARDTGSGNTIYF

V: TRBV29-1
D: .
size: many
J: TRBJ2-6
DNA: TGCAGCGTTGGGAGCAGGGGCCCTGGGGCCAACGTCCTGACTTTC
CDR3: CSVGSRGPGANVLTF

V: TRBV16
D: TRBD1
size: many
J: TRBJ2-7
DNA: TGTGCCAGCAGCCAAGGTACAGGGGCCGGCGAGCAGTACTTC
CDR3: CASSQGTGAGEQYF

V: TRBV7-2
D: TRBD2
size: many
J: TRBJ2-1
DNA: TGTGCCAGCAGCTTAACACTAGCGGTACCTAGCTCCTACAATGAGCAGTTCTTC
CDR3: CASSLTLAVPSSYNEQFF

V: TRBV20-1
D: TRBD2
size: few
J: TRBJ2-3
DNA: TGCAGTGCTTCCCTAGCGGGGATCCGCACAGATACGCAGTATTTT
CDR3: CSASLAGIRTDTQYF

V: TRBV20-1
D: TRBD2
size: .
J: TRBJ2-3
DNA: TGCAGTGCTACCCCTAGCGGGAGGGCCGCAGATACGCAGTATTTT
CDR3: CSATPSGRAADTQYF

V: TRBV18
D: .
size: .
J: TRBJ2-3
DNA: TGTGCCAGCTCTTCAACCGATGGCGGGTCCAGCACAGATACGCAGTATTTT
CDR3: CASSSTDGGSSTDTQYF

V: TRBV28
D: TRBD1
size: .
J: TRBJ2-7
DNA: TGTGCCAGCAGTTTAGGACAGGTCTACGAGCAGTACTTC
CDR3: CASSLGQVYEQYF